This is a list of T cell receptor beta chains from one sample in a study of T cells in localized non-small cell lung cancer. Measured with immunoSEQ multiplex PCR; TCRdb has only the in-frame clones, and not every one. The sample has around 45,000 clones, around 87% seen once. The sample was PBMCs, taken before any cancer treatment. The receptors were gathered from a man aged 35-75 years with stage II lung adenocarcinoma. The CDR3 runs from the conserved cysteine through the conserved F or W. A D gene is named only where the DNA matches it firmly.

CSVDDQYNEQFF,12,TRBV29-1,-
CASSTRQGNDQPQHF,15,TRBV19,TRBD1
CASRVDSTGPEVPAF,15,TRBV2,-
CASSLALLGAGNTGELFF,18,TRBV7-7,-
CASSLSVTGYGYTF,14,TRBV5-1,-
CASSIGPSGTEAFF,14,TRBV19,-
CASSLGQYGYTF,12,TRBV7-9,-
CASSSPGFNTEAFF,14,TRBV9,-
CASNGGTGPQHF,12,TRBV19,-
CASRSTVSNQPQHF,14,TRBV6-1,-
CASRKDSNSPLHF,13,TRBV7-3,-
CASSQDSEGSYNSPLHF,17,TRBV5-8,-
CASSRSGRAGAEAFF,15,TRBV11-1,-
CASNGLSPGAGELFF,15,TRBV7-9,-
CASSWQEGTPQYF,13,TRBV11-2,-
CASSEVGGRNQPQHF,15,TRBV18,-
CASSQDRRTGYTF,13,TRBV14,-
CASSYSSKASYEQYF,15,TRBV6-5,-